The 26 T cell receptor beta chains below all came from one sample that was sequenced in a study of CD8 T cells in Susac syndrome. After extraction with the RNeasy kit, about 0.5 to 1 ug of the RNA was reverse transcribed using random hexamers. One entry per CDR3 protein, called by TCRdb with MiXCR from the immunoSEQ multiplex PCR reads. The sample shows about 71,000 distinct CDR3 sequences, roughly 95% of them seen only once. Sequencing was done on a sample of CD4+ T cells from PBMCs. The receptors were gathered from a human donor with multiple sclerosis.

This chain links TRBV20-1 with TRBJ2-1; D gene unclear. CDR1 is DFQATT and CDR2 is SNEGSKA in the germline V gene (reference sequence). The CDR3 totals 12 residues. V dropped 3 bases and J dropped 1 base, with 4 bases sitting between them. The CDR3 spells CSARGSYNEQFF. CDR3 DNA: TGCAGTGCTAGGGGTTCCTACAATGAGCAGTTCTTC.

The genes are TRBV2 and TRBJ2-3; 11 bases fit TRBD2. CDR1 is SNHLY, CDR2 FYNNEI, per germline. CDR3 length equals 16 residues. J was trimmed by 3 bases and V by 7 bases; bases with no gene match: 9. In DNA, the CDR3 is TGTGCCAGCAAAACTAGCGGGGGTATGTGGACAGATACGCAGTATTTT. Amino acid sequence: CASKTSGGMWTDTQYF. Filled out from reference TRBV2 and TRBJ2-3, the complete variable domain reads EPEVTQTPSHQVTQMGQEVILRCVPISNHLYFYWYRQILGQKVEFLVSFYNNEISEKSEIFDDQFSVERPDGSNFTLKIRSTKLEDSAMYFCASKTSGGMWTDTQYFGPGTRLTVL.

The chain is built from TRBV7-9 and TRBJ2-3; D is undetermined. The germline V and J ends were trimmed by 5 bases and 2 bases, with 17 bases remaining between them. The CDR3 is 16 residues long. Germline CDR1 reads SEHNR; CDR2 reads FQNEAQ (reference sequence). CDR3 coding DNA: TGTGCCAGCAGCCGGTTGGACCGACATTCCACAGATACGCAGTATTTT. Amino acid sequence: CASSRLDRHSTDTQYF.

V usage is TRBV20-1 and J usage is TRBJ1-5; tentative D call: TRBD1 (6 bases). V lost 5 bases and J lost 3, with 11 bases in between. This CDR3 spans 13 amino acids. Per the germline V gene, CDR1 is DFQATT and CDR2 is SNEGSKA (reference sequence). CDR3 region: CSALTGTNQPQHF. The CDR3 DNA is TGCAGTGCTCTGACAGGTACCAATCAGCCCCAGCATTTT.

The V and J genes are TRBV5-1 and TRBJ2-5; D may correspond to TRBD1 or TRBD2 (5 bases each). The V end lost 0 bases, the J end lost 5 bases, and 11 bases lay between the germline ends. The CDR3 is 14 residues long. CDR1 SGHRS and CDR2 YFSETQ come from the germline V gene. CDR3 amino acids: CASSLVAGAETQYF. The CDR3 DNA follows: TGCGCCAGCAGCTTGGTTGCCGGGGCGGAGACCCAGTACTTC.

The CDR3 spells CSVVLTYNEQFF. CDR3 sequence (DNA): TGCAGCGTTGTTCTCACCTACAATGAGCAGTTCTTC. This sequence joins TRBV29-1 and TRBJ2-1; D ambiguous. In germline, CDR1 is SQVTM, CDR2 ANQGSEA. The germline V and J ends were trimmed by 4 bases and 2 bases, with 6 bases remaining between them. The CDR3 spans 12 residues.

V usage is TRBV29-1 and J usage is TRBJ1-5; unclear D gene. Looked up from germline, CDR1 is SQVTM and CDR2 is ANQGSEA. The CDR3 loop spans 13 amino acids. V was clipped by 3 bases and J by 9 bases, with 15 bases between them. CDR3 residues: CSVEEGPDRPQHF. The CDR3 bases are TGCAGCGTTGAGGAGGGCCCGGATAGGCCCCAGCATTTT.

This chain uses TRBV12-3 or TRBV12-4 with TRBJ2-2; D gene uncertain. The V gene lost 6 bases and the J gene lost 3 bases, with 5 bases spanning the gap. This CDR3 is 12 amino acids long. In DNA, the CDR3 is TGTGCCAGCAGCGCATACACCGGGGAGCTGTTTTTT. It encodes CASSAYTGELFF.

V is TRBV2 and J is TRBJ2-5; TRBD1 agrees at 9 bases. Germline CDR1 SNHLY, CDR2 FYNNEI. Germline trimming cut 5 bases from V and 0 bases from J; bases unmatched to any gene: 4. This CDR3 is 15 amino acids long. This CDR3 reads CASSKDRGDQETQYF. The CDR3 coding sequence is TGTGCCAGCAGTAAGGACAGGGGAGACCAAGAGACCCAGTACTTC.

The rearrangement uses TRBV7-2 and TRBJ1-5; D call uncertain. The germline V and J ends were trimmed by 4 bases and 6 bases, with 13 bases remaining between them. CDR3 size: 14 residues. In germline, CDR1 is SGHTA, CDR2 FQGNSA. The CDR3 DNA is TGTGCCAGCAGCTACCGCACGCGGACTCAGCCCCAGCATTTT. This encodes CASSYRTRTQPQHF.

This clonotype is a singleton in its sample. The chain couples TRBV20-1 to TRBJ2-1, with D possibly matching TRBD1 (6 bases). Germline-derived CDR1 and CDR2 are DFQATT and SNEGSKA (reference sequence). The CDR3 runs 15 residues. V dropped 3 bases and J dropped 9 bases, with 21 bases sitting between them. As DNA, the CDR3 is TGCAGTGCTAGGCAGTATGGGGGCGGTAAAGCTGAGCAGTTCTTC. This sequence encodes CSARQYGGGKAEQFF.

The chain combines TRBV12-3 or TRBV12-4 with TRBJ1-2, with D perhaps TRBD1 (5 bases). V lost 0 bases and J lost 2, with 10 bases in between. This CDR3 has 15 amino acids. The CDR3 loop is CASSLAWQGNYGYTF. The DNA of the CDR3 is TGTGCCAGCAGTTTAGCGTGGCAGGGAAACTATGGCTACACCTTC.

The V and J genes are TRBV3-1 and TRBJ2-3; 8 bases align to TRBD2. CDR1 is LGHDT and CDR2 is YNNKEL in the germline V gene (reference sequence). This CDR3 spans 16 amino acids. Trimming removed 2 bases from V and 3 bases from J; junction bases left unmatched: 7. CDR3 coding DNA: TGTGCCAGCAGCCAAAGTGCCAGCGGGGGAACAGATACGCAGTATTTT. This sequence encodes CASSQSASGGTDTQYF.

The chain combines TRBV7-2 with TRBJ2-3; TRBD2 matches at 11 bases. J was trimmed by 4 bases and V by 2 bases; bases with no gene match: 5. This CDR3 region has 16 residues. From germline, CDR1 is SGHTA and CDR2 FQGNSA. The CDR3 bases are TGTGCCAGCAGCTTATCGGCTAGCGGGGGGTCAGATACGCAGTATTTT. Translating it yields CASSLSASGGSDTQYF.

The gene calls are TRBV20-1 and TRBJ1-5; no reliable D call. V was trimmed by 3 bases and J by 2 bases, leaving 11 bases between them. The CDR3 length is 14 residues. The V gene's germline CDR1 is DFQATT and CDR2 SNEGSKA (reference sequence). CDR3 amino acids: CSASTGFGNQPQHF. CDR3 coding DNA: TGCAGTGCTAGTACGGGATTTGGCAATCAGCCCCAGCATTTT.

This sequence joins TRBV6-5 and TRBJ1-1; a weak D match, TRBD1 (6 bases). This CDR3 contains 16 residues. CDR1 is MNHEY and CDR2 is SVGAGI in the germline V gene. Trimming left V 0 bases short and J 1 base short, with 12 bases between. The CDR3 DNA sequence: TGTGCCAGCAGTTACTCGTTGTTGGGACAGAACACTGAAGCTTTCTTT. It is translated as CASSYSLLGQNTEAFF.

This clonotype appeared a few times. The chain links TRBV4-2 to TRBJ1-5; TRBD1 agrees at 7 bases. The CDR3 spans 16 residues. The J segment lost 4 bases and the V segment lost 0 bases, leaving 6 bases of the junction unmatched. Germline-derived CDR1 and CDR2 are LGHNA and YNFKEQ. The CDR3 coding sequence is TGTGCCAGCAGCCAAGAACTGACAGGGCCAAATCAGCCCCAGCATTTT. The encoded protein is CASSQELTGPNQPQHF.

CDR3 protein: CASSLSGQGMYEQYF. The DNA of the CDR3 is TGTGCCAGTAGTCTTTCGGGACAGGGGATGTACGAGCAGTACTTC. The chain carries TRBV19 and TRBJ2-7, with 10 positions matching TRBD1. Losses at the gene ends were 5 bases for V and 4 bases for J; bases not matched to a gene: 8. CDR3 length: 15 residues. Germline CDR1 reads LNHDA; CDR2 reads SQIVND (reference sequence).

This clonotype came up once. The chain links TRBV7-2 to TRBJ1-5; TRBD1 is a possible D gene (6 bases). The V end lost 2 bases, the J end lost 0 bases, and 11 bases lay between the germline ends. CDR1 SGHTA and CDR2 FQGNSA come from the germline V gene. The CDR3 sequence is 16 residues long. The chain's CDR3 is CASSLTRGYSNQPQHF. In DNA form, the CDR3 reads TGTGCCAGCAGCTTAACGAGGGGGTATAGCAATCAGCCCCAGCATTTT.

The CDR3 nucleotides are TGCAGTGCTAGGACTAGCTGGGAAGAGACCCAGTACTTC. Translation gives CSARTSWEETQYF. This sequence joins TRBV20-1 and TRBJ2-5, with 7 positions matching TRBD2. The V gene end was trimmed by 3 bases and the J gene end by 3 bases; junction bases not matched to a gene: 4. The CDR3 contains 13 residues. The germline V gene has CDR1 DFQATT and CDR2 SNEGSKA (reference sequence).

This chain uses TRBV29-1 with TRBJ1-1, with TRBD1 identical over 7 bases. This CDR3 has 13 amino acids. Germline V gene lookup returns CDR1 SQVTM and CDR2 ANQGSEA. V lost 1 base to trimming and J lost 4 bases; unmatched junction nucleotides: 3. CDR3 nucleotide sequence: TGCAGCGTTGAAGCCCAGGGGGGCACTGAAGCTTTCTTT. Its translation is CSVEAQGGTEAFF.

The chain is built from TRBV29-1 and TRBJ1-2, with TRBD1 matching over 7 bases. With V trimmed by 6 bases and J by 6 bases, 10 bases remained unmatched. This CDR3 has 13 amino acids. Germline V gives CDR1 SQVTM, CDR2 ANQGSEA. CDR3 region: CSVKRTGTDGYTF. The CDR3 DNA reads TGCAGCGTCAAACGGACAGGAACGGATGGCTACACCTTC.

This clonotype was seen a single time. CDR3 amino acids: CASSVDSAGAQYF. The CDR3 DNA is TGTGCCAGCAGCGTAGACTCAGCCGGAGCGCAGTACTTC. V usage is TRBV7-9 and J usage is TRBJ2-7, with unresolved D. Trimming shortened V by 5 bases and J by 9 bases, and 17 bases separated the two germline ends. Germline CDR1 reads SEHNR; CDR2 reads FQNEAQ (reference sequence). This CDR3 is 13 amino acids long.

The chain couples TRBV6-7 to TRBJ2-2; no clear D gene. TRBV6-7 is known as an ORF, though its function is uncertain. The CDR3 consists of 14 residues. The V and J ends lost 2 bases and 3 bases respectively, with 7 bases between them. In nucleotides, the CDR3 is TGTGCCAGCAGTTACGGGAACCACACCGGGGAGCTGTTTTTT. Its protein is CASSYGNHTGELFF.

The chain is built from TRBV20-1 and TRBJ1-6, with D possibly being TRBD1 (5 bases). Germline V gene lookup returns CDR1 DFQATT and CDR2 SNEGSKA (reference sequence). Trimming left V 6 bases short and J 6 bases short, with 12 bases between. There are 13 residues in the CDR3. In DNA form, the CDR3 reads TGCAGTGCCATGGGACCGATTAATTCACCCCTCCACTTT. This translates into CSAMGPINSPLHF.

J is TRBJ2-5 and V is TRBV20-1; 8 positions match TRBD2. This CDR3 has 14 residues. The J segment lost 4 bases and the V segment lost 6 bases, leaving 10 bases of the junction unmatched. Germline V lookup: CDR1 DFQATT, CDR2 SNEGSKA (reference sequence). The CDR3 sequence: CSAGAGTSGETQYF. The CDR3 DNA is TGCAGTGCCGGGGCCGGGACTAGTGGAGAGACCCAGTACTTC.